A single sample gave rise to the 5 T cell receptor beta chains below, sequenced in a study of blood T cells in healthy people across ages. Sample-barcoded 5' priming and a J-beta primer mix drove a second PCR of roughly 6 to 12 cycles. A single record per CDR3 protein comes from TCRdb applying MiXCR to the 5' RACE reads. The data contain around 780,000 distinct CDR3 sequences, just over 55% of them singletons. Sequencing input: blood. The receptors derive from a middle-aged man in good health.

Of note for this clonotype: One end of the junction is discordant with germline, which a read error may explain. This rearrangement joins TRBV4-1 to TRBJ2-7; the match to TRBD2 covers 13 bases. The CDR3 contains 18 residues. Germline CDR1 reads MGHRA; CDR2 reads YSYEKL. CDR3 nucleotide sequence: TGCGCCAGCAGCCAAACGACCGGGACTAGCGGGGATACGGAGACCCAGAACTTC. It translates to CASSQTTGTSGDTETQNF.

The gene calls are TRBV20-1 and TRBJ2-7; 14 nucleotides agree with TRBD2. Germline lookup yields CDR1 DFQATT and CDR2 SNEGSKA (reference sequence). V lost 6 bases and J lost 6; bases outside the gene matches: 13. The CDR3 sequence is 16 residues long. The CDR3 protein is CSAWGLAGARVFEQYF. The CDR3 DNA sequence: TGCAGTGCCTGGGGACTAGCGGGAGCTCGGGTCTTCGAGCAGTACTTC.

This clonotype has a handful of counts. J is TRBJ1-2 and V is TRBV12-3 or TRBV12-4, with TRBD1 as a possible D gene (6 bases). There are 13 residues in the CDR3. Deletions cut 5 bases from V and 7 bases from J, with 14 bases between. For the CDR3, the DNA is TGTGCCAGCAGTGTACAGGGTCTTGGTGGCTACACCTTC. Translation: CASSVQGLGGYTF.

This clonotype has only a few counts. The genes are TRBV14 and TRBJ1-4; D is uncertain. V was pared by 0 bases and J by 12 bases, with 8 bases between. Germline V gene sequence: CDR1 SGHDN, CDR2 FVKESK. The CDR3 has 12 amino acids. The CDR3 protein is CASSQEGPELFF. In nucleotides, the CDR3 is TGTGCCAGCAGCCAAGAAGGACCGGAACTGTTTTTT. Drawing the rest from reference TRBV14 and TRBJ1-4, the complete variable domain is EAGVTQFPSHSVIEKGQTVTLRCDPISGHDNLYWYRRVMGKEIKFLLHFVKESKQDESGMPNNRFLAERTGGTYSTLKVQPAELEDSGVYFCASSQEGPELFFGSGTQLSVL.

V is TRBV5-4 and J is TRBJ2-5; D unclear. This CDR3 contains 14 residues. Trimming took 4 bases from V and 5 from J, leaving 15 bases between them. CDR1 and CDR2 from the germline V gene are SGHNT and YYREEE (reference sequence). The CDR3 sequence is CASSPAGVRETQYF. The CDR3 DNA reads as TGTGCCAGCAGCCCCGCTGGAGTGAGGGAGACCCAGTACTTC.